This TCR beta chain was sequenced for a study of T-cell reconstitution after alpha-beta-depleted transplantation in children. TCRbeta library preparation incorporated unique molecular identifiers. TCRdb reanalysed the PCR reads using MiXCR and keeps one entry per CDR3 protein. The table records about half a million distinct CDR3 sequences, about 12% of them present only once. V lost 0 bases to trimming and J lost 6 bases; unmatched junction nucleotides: 7. The CDR3 consists of 15 residues. Per germline, CDR1 DFQATT and CDR2 SNEGSKA (reference sequence). This clonotype was recorded many times. The TCR sequence derives from a human donor who donated a stem cell graft to a child with combined immunodeficiency. V is TRBV20-1 and J is TRBJ2-1; 8 nucleotides line up with TRBD2. Here the sequenced sample was PBMCs from the stem cell graft donor, taken from the stem cell graft. CDR3 sequence (DNA): TGCAGTGCTAGAGAGGACGGGGGGGCCATCAATGAGCAGTTCTTC. Its protein is CSAREDGGAINEQFF.